What follows is one TCR beta chain and its context. This clone was detected only a few times. Its antigen target is currently unknown. Base qualities were left out, and no much larger clone turns up one base away. This sample was included in a study of blood T cell repertoires in COVID-19 (dated by TCRdb to 2019 to 2021). Regarding the complete study: The collaborator samples originated in the United States, Italy and Spain and spanned the acute and convalescent phases of COVID-19. The repertoires were released in a freely available public database intended as a resource for research on the immune response to SARS-CoV-2. The prospective study material was composed of cDNA or gDNA derived from T cells, B-cell-depleted T cells, or PBMCs. Where available, HLA class I and class II types were taken from metadata supplied by the sample provider and were not determined by assay-based typing. The dataset comprised deeply sampled blood TCRbeta repertoires from subjects exposed to, actively infected with, or recovered from COVID-19. A de-identified subject ID, COVID-19 status, age in years and sex were almost always included in the sample metadata. Samples were obtained from the ongoing ImmuneRACE study (first 160 participants) and from about 1,300 subjects provided by 6 global collaborators. What the work shows at the level of the full study, not this receptor alone: The amount of clinical and demographic metadata varied by source and participant and was provided uncurated.

In the prospective study, participants were 18 to 89 years old, resided in about two dozen geographic areas of the United States, and were enrolled through a virtual design. In the prospective study, participants were assigned to cohorts based on the clinical history participants reported in a screening survey and a study questionnaire. Recovered participants in ImmuneRACE Cohort 3 were defined as having two consecutive negative NP/OP PCR tests, clearance from a healthcare professional, or resolution of symptoms. Mobile phlebotomists in the prospective study collected whole blood, serum and a nasopharyngeal or oropharyngeal swab from every participant. Additional blood draws and questionnaires over an approximately two-month period could optionally be provided by prospective study participants. Before DNA extraction, prospective study blood samples were shipped either frozen or at room temperature.

The CDR3 sequence holds 14 residues, the cysteine and phenylalanine included. The kept DNA is CDR3 alone, 42 bases in frame from the first base. CDR1 and CDR2 are read off the germline V gene (reference sequence) as GTSNPN and SVGIG. V sheds 3 bases and J sheds 4 bases, leaving 13 bases between their ends. TCRbeta CDR3 regions were amplified from genomic DNA using the immunoSEQ Assay, a bias-controlled multiplex PCR. The original pipeline was this. The number of nucleated cells in each sample was estimated from the amplification of reference gene primers within the assay. Sequence reads were collapsed and filtered to measure the absolute abundance of every unique TCRbeta CDR3 rearrangement. For each sample, productive Simpson clonality was calculated by taking the square root of Simpson's diversity index across productive rearrangements. The clones in this table, taken by TCRdb from immuneACCESS, are in-frame only. Not every clone is retained; where verified, under half of the shortfall comes from an unresolved V gene, and the cause of the rest is unknown. D and trimming come from the DNA, and the V and J calls and clone size come from that table. The sample table holds nearly 350,000 clones, of which approximately 84% were seen once. Approximately 1% of the sample lies in the top ten.

What was sequenced was PBMCs or T cells enriched from blood (not recorded which). This receptor chain uses TRBV30 and TRBJ1-5; TRBD1 could be the D gene, as 6 bases match. The sequence was obtained from a woman aged 30 to 39 who had recovered from COVID-19. The base sequence is TGTGCCTGGAGAGCCGGGACACCTAATCAGCCCCAGCATTTT. Its translation reads: CAWRAGTPNQPQHF.